These T cell receptor beta chains were read from a single sample in a study of blood T cell repertoires in COVID-19. Using immunoSEQ multiplex PCR, the repertoire was profiled, and TCRdb retains in-frame clones only, with some absent. The data contain 450,000 or so clones, 80% to 90% of them seen just once; the ten biggest clones take up roughly 0.78%. What was sequenced was peripheral blood. All receptors derive from a man aged 18 to 29 with COVID-19, enrolled during active disease. CDR3s include the opening cysteine and the closing phenylalanine or tryptophan. A D gene is named only where the DNA matches it firmly. Only some rows state a clone size, as once, few, many or a class for expanded clones.

cdr3_length	v_call	clone_size	j_call	d_call	cdr3_aa	cdr3_nt
15	TRBV29-1	.	TRBJ2-1	TRBD1	CSVERGRGSYNEQFF	TGCAGCGTTGAGAGGGGGCGCGGATCCTACAATGAGCAGTTCTTC
14	TRBV5-1	.	TRBJ2-2	.	CASIRDINTGELFF	TGCGCCAGTATCCGGGATATAAACACCGGGGAGCTGTTTTTT
15	TRBV24-1	.	TRBJ2-1	TRBD2	CATSETSGIYNEQFF	TGTGCCACCAGTGAGACTAGCGGGATTTACAATGAGCAGTTCTTC
15	TRBV5-1	.	TRBJ2-7	TRBD2	CASSLDLAGGREQYF	TGCGCCAGCAGCTTGGACCTAGCGGGAGGGCGCGAGCAGTACTTC
17	TRBV10-1	.	TRBJ1-1	TRBD1	CASSESRDRGRITEAFF	TGCGCCAGCAGTGAGTCGAGGGACAGGGGAAGAATAACTGAAGCTTTCTTT
17	TRBV4-1	.	TRBJ1-2	.	CASSQGPYTSGEYGYTF	TGCGCCAGCAGCCAAGGTCCTTACACTTCGGGGGAATATGGCTACACCTTC
18	TRBV3-1/TRBV3-2	.	TRBJ1-3	.	CASSPTDTPMSSGNTIYF	TGTGCCAGCAGCCCTACGGACACCCCAATGAGCTCTGGAAACACCATATATTTT
13	TRBV2	.	TRBJ2-7	TRBD1	CASRGTGTYEQYF	TGTGCCAGCAGAGGGACAGGAACCTACGAGCAGTACTTC
13	TRBV12-3/TRBV12-4	.	TRBJ1-4	.	CASSGRRVEKLFF	TGTGCCAGCTCCGGCAGGCGGGTGGAGAAACTGTTTTTT
15	TRBV19	.	TRBJ2-1	TRBD2	CASSIVRGAYNEQFF	TGTGCCAGTAGTATAGTGCGGGGGGCTTACAATGAGCAGTTCTTC
18	TRBV4-2	few	TRBJ2-3	TRBD2	CASSQDPRNGRSTDTQYF	TGTGCCAGCAGCCAAGATCCGCGTAACGGGAGGTCCACAGATACGCAGTATTTT
13	TRBV5-1	.	TRBJ2-5	TRBD1	CASSLGQGETQYF	TGCGCCAGCAGCTTGGGACAGGGTGAGACCCAGTACTTC
15	TRBV30	.	TRBJ2-2	TRBD2	CASGTSGKGPGELFF	TGTGCCTCTGGGACTAGCGGGAAGGGGCCCGGGGAGCTGTTTTTT
11	TRBV12-3/TRBV12-4	.	TRBJ2-3	.	CASSFRDTQYF	TGTGCCAGCAGTTTCCGTGATACGCAGTATTTT
15	TRBV19	.	TRBJ2-5	TRBD1	CASSPIGQAQETQYF	TGTGCCAGTAGTCCCATTGGACAGGCCCAAGAGACCCAGTACTTC
17	TRBV5-1	once	TRBJ1-1	TRBD1	CASSRGPPGQGNTEAFF	TGCGCCAGCAGCCGGGGACCTCCGGGACAGGGGAACACTGAAGCTTTCTTT
16	TRBV19	.	TRBJ2-3	.	CASSIPRRADTDTQYF	TGTGCCAGTAGTATCCCGCGGAGGGCCGACACAGATACGCAGTATTTT
14	TRBV14	.	TRBJ2-2	TRBD2	CASSQLAGAGELFF	TGTGCCAGCAGCCAGCTAGCGGGAGCCGGGGAGCTGTTTTTT
12	TRBV9	once	TRBJ2-3	.	CASSAGGDTQYF	TGTGCCAGCAGCGCCGGTGGAGATACGCAGTATTTT
15	TRBV10-3	.	TRBJ1-5	.	CAISEGGAGNQPQHF	TGTGCCATCAGTGAGGGGGGGGCTGGCAATCAGCCCCAGCATTTT
14	TRBV2	.	TRBJ1-5	.	CASGERAGNQPQHF	TGTGCCAGCGGGGAACGGGCAGGGAATCAGCCCCAGCATTTT
14	TRBV2	.	TRBJ1-1	.	CASSALQGITEAFF	TGTGCCAGCAGCGCCCTTCAGGGTATCACTGAAGCTTTCTTT
14	TRBV7-3	.	TRBJ2-3	.	CASSKIAGTDTQYF	TGTGCCAGCAGCAAAATAGCGGGCACAGATACGCAGTATTTT
15	TRBV4-1	once	TRBJ1-1	TRBD1	CASSRGTGSGTEAFF	TGCGCCAGCAGCCGGGGGACAGGGTCGGGCACTGAAGCTTTCTTT